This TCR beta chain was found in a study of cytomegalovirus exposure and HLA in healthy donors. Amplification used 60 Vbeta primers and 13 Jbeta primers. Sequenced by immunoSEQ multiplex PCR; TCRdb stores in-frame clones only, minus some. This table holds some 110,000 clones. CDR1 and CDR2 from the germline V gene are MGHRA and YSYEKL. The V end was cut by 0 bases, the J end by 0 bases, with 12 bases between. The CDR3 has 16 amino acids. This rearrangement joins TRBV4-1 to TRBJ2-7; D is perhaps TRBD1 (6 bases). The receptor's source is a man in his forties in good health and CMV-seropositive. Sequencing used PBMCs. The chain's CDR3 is CASSQEGAARSYEQYF. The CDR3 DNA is TGCGCCAGCAGCCAAGAGGGGGCGGCACGCTCCTACGAGCAGTACTTC.